This T cell receptor beta chain appears in the sequencing data of a study of identical twins. Points from the study as a whole: Less excess twin sharing appeared in beta out-of-frame sequences.

V was clipped by 6 bases and J by 2 bases, with 13 bases between them. CDR3 length: 14 amino acids. Germline assignment: CDR1 MDHEN and CDR2 SYDVKM. Addition of a universal primer site occurred through template switching, and cDNA carried unique molecular identifiers. TCRdb recomputed calls from the 5' RACE reads with MiXCR, one row per CDR3 protein. The profile shows around 490,000 distinct CDR3 sequences, 20% to 25% of them singletons. Comment on this clonotype: Its antigen is currently unknown.

The sample was also linked to a second study, of yellow fever vaccine responses in identical twins. As reported in that work: Reportedly, twins' vaccine T cell responses looked partly convergent and partly personalized.

The sample comprised CD4+ T cells sorted from blood. The chain uses TRBV28 and TRBJ1-1, with D uncertain. This sequence was found in a woman younger than 35 in good health. The CDR3 sequence: CASSKLPPNTEAFF. CDR3 DNA: TGTGCCAGCAGCAAACTCCCTCCTAACACTGAAGCTTTCTTT.